This T cell receptor (beta chain) derives from a study of a mutant IDH1 vaccine in newly diagnosed glioma. On the study more broadly: Of the patients given treatment, approximately 62% were male and 37.5% were female, and a mean age of roughly 40 years was recorded. Previous treatment comprised radiotherapy, temozolomide, or both, mostly both. Study results and limitations: Most patients, approximately 93%, showed vaccine-induced immune responses.

This clone was detected only a few times. What it binds is unknown. Regarding time point: baseline, week 1 (first vaccination visit). Documented treatment: pre-vaccination baseline after standard-of-care therapy. The repertoire was sequenced with immunoSEQ multiplex PCR; TCRdb's copy has only in-frame clones and lacks some. Altogether about 66,000 clones are present, approximately 86% being singletons, with the ten largest covering around 3%. The CDR3 loop spans 10 amino acids. Germline V gene lookup returns CDR1 DFQATT and CDR2 SNEGSKA (reference sequence). With 2 bases removed from V and 7 bases from J, the gap between germline ends came to 5 bases.

V is TRBV20-1 and J is TRBJ1-2; D remains ambiguous. This clonotype originated in a man in his thirties or forties with glioma. Specimen: PBMCs, collected from a glioma patient treated with radiotherapy, temozolomide or both. The CDR3 is CSARSGGYTF. CDR3 DNA: TGCAGTGCTAGATCCGGTGGCTACACCTTC.